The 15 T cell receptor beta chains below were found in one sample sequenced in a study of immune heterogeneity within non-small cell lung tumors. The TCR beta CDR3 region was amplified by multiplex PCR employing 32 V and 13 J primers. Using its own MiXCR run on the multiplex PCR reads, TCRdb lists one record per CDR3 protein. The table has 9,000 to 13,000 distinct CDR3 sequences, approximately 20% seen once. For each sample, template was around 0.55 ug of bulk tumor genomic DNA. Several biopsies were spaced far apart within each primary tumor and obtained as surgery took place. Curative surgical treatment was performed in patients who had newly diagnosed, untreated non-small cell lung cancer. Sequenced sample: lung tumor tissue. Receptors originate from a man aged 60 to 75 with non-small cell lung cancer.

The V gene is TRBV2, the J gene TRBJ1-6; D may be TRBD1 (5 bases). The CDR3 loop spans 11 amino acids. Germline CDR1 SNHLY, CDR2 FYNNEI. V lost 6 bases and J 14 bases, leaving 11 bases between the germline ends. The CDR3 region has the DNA TGTGCCAGCAGCCAAACGGGGGCCCTCCACTTT. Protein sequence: CASSQTGALHF.

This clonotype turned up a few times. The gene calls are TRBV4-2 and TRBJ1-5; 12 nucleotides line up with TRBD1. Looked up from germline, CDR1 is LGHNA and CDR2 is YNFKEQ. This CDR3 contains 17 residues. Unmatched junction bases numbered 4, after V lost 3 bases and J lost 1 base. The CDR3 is CASSQRGQGASNQPQHF. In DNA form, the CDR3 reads TGTGCCAGCAGCCAGAGGGGACAGGGGGCGAGCAATCAGCCCCAGCATTTT.

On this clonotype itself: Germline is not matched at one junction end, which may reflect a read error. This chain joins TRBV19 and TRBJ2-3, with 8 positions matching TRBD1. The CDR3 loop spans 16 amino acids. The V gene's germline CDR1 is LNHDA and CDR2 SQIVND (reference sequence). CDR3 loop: CSSSFPGQGLTDTQYF. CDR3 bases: TGTTCCAGTAGTTTCCCCGGACAGGGCCTCACAGATACGCAGTATTTT.

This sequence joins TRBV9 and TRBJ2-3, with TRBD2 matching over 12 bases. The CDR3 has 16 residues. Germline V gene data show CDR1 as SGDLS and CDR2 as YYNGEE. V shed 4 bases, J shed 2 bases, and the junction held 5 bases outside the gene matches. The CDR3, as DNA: TGTGCCAGCAGCCCCGGACTAGCGGGATTCACAGATACGCAGTATTTT. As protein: CASSPGLAGFTDTQYF.

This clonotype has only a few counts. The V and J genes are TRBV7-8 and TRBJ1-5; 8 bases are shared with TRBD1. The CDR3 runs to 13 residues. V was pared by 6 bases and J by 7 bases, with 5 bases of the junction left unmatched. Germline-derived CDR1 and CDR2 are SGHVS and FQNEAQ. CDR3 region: CASSFAGGQPQHF. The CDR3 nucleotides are TGTGCCAGCAGTTTCGCAGGGGGCCAGCCCCAGCATTTT. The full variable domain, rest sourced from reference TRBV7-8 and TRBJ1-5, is GAGVSQSPRYKVAKRGQDVALRCDPISGHVSLFWYQQALGQGPEFLTYFQNEAQLDKSGLPSDRFFAERPEGSVSTLKIQRTQQEDSAVYLCASSFAGGQPQHFGDGTRLSIL.

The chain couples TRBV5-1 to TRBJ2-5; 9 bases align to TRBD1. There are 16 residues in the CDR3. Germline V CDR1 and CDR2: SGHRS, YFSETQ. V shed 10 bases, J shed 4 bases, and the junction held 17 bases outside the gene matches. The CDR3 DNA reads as TGCGCCTCCAGAACTCCGGGACAGGGTGTAGGAGAGACCCAGTACTTC. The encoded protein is CASRTPGQGVGETQYF.

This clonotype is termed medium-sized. In DNA, the CDR3 is TGTGCCAGCAGTCCCCCGGGACAGGGGGGCACTGAAGCTTTCTTT. Its translation is CASSPPGQGGTEAFF. The chain recombines TRBV28 with TRBJ1-1; 11 bases are a match to TRBD1. CDR1 is MDHEN and CDR2 is SYDVKM in the germline V gene. J lost 4 bases, V lost 5 bases, and 6 bases had no gene match. There are 15 residues in the CDR3.

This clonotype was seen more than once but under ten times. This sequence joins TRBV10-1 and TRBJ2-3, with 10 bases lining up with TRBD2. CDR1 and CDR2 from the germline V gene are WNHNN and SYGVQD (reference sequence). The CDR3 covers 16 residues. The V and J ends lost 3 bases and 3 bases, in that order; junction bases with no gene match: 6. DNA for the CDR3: TGCGCCAGCAGTGATCTGGCTAGCGGGAGTACAGATACGCAGTATTTT. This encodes CASSDLASGSTDTQYF.

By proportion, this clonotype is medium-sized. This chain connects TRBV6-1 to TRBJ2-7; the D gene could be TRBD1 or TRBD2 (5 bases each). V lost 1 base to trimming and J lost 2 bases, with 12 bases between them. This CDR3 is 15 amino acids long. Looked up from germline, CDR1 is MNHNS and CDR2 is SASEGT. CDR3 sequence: CASSEVRTGPYEQYF. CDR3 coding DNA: TGTGCCAGCAGTGAAGTGAGGACGGGACCCTACGAGCAGTACTTC.

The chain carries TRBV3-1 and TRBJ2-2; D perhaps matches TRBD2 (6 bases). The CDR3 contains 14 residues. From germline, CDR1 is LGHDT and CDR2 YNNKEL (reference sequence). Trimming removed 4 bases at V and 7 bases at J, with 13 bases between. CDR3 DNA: TGTGCCAGCAGCCCCGGAGCGCGGGACGGGGAGCTGTTTTTT. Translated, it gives CASSPGARDGELFF.

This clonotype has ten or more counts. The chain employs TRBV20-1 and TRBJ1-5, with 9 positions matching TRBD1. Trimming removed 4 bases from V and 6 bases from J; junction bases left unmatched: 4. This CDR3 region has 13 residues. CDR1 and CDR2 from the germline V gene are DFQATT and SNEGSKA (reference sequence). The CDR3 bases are TGCAGTGCTACAAACAGGGGGCTTCAGCCCCAGCATTTT. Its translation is CSATNRGLQPQHF.

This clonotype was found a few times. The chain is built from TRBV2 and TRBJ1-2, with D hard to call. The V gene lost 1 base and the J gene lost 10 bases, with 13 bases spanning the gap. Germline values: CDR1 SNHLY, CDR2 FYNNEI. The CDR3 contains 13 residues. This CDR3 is CASSEDIFGVYTF. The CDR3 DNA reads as TGTGCCAGCAGTGAAGACATCTTCGGCGTCTACACCTTC.

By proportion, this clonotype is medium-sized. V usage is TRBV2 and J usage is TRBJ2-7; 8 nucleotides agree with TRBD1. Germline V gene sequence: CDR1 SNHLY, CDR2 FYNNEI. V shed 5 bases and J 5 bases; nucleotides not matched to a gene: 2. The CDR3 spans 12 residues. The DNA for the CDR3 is TGTGCCAGCAGTCAGACAGGGGACGAGCAGTACTTC. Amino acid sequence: CASSQTGDEQYF.

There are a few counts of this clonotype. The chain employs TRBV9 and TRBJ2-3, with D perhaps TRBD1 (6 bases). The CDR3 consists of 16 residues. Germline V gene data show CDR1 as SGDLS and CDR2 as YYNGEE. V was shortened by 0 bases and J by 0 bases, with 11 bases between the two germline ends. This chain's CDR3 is CASSVVGAYSTDTQYF. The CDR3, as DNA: TGTGCCAGCAGCGTAGTGGGGGCCTATAGCACAGATACGCAGTATTTT. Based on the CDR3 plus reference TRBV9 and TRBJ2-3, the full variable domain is DSGVTQTPKHLITATGQRVTLRCSPRSGDLSVYWYQQSLDQGLQFLIQYYNGEERAKGNILERFSAQQFPDLHSELNLSSLELGDSALYFCASSVVGAYSTDTQYFGPGTRLTVL.

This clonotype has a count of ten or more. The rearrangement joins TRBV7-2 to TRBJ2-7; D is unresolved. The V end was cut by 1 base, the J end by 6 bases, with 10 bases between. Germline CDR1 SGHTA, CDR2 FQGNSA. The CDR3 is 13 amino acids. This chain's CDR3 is CASSLGGAVEQYF. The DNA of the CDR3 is TGTGCCAGCAGCTTAGGAGGCGCCGTCGAGCAGTACTTC.